The 14 T cell receptor beta chains below come from one sample, sequenced in a study of blood T cell repertoires in COVID-19 (dated by TCRdb to 2020 to 2021). Preparation of the library involved the immunoSEQ multiplex PCR assay. TCRdb took over this immuneACCESS table, retaining in-frame rearrangements with V and J assigned. Such tables are incomplete; in checked studies, under half of the missing clones stem from an unresolved V gene, and the remainder is unexplained. This sample lists about 140,000 clones; around 82% were detected once. Together, the top ten hold approximately 4% of the sample. Sequenced input: peripheral blood. These TCRs come from a woman aged 55-69 years with acute or convalescent COVID-19.

The chain recombines TRBV19 with TRBJ2-3; tentative D call: TRBD2 (6 bases). Trimming removed 6 bases from V and 9 bases from J, with 19 bases in between. There are 14 residues in the CDR3. The germline V gene encodes CDR1 LNHDA and CDR2 SQIVND (reference sequence). This chain's CDR3 is CASSRDWGSSTQYF. Written as DNA, the CDR3 is TGTGCCAGTAGCAGGGACTGGGGATCGAGCACGCAGTATTTT.

V is TRBV4-2 and J is TRBJ2-3, with TRBD2 matching over 14 bases. This CDR3 is built from 18 residues. The germline V gene has CDR1 LGHNA and CDR2 YNFKEQ. Trimming at V came to 0 bases and at J to 4 bases, leaving 6 bases not matched to a gene. The CDR3: CASSQDGGLAGGSDTQYF. The DNA of the CDR3 is TGTGCCAGCAGCCAAGATGGAGGACTAGCGGGAGGATCAGATACGCAGTATTTT.

This chain joins TRBV18 and TRBJ1-5, with a tentative D call TRBD1 (6 bases). The CDR3 sequence is 16 residues long. Trimming left V 2 bases short and J 2 bases short, with 13 bases between. CDR1 and CDR2 (germline): KGHSH, LQKENI. The CDR3 sequence: CASSPGSGAGNQPQHF. The CDR3 DNA follows: TGTGCCAGCTCACCAGGATCAGGGGCAGGCAATCAGCCCCAGCATTTT.

V gene TRBV28 combines with J gene TRBJ2-5, with TRBD2 as a possible D gene (6 bases). Germline CDR1 is MDHEN and CDR2 is SYDVKM. The CDR3 consists of 16 residues. V was clipped by 4 bases and J by 0 bases, with 15 bases between them. For the CDR3, the DNA is TGTGCCAGCAGTTCTGGGAGGTGGGGATACCAAGAGACCCAGTACTTC. Translating gives CASSSGRWGYQETQYF. The complete variable domain, with remaining parts taken from reference TRBV28 and TRBJ2-5, reads DVKVTQSSRYLVKRTGEKVFLECVQDMDHENMFWYRQDPGLGLRLIYFSYDVKMKEKGDIPEGYSVSREKKERFSLILESASTNQTSMYLCASSSGRWGYQETQYFGPGTRLLVL.

V is TRBV30 and J is TRBJ2-2; no clear D. Trimming cost V 0 bases and J 4 bases, with 6 bases left between them. Germline CDR1 GTSNPN, CDR2 SVGIG (reference sequence). This CDR3 has 13 residues. This CDR3 reads CAWSVQSTGELFF. The DNA of the CDR3 is TGTGCCTGGAGTGTACAAAGCACCGGGGAGCTGTTTTTT. Full variable domain (missing parts from reference TRBV30 and TRBJ2-2): SQTIHQWPATLVQPVGSPLSLECTVEGTSNPNLYWYRQAAGRGLQLLFYSVGIGQISSEVPQNLSASRPQDRQFILSSKKLLLSDSGFYLCAWSVQSTGELFFGEGSRLTVL.

The chain uses TRBV5-1 and TRBJ2-2; 7 nucleotides align to TRBD1. The germline V gene encodes CDR1 SGHRS and CDR2 YFSETQ. V lost 3 bases to trimming and J lost 1 base; unmatched junction nucleotides: 3. The CDR3 runs to 15 residues. The CDR3 region is CASSSRTGNTGELFF. The CDR3 nucleotides read TGCGCCAGCAGCTCGCGGACAGGGAACACCGGGGAGCTGTTTTTT.

The chain combines TRBV10-3 with TRBJ2-7; tentatively, D is TRBD2 (7 bases). V lost 7 bases and J lost 0, with 13 bases in between. From germline, CDR1 is ENHRY and CDR2 SYGVKD. The CDR3 contains 14 residues. CDR3: CAIKGGPSSYEQYF. For the CDR3, the DNA is TGTGCCATCAAGGGGGGGCCCAGCTCCTACGAGCAGTACTTC.

In DNA form, the CDR3 reads TGTGCCAGCAGCCTTCGTACAGATACGCAGTATTTT. Translation gives CASSLRTDTQYF. The rearrangement uses TRBV11-2 and TRBJ2-3; D gene uncertain. CDR1 is SGHAT and CDR2 is FQNNGV in the germline V gene. The CDR3 runs 12 residues. Trimming took 5 bases from V and 3 from J, leaving 6 bases between them. Full variable domain (rest looked up from reference TRBV11-2 and TRBJ2-3): EAGVAQSPRYKIIEKRQSVAFWCNPISGHATLYWYQQILGQGPKLLIQFQNNGVVDDSQLPKDRFSAERLKGVDSTLKIQPAKLEDSAVYLCASSLRTDTQYFGPGTRLTVL.

The V gene is TRBV11-2, the J gene TRBJ2-7; TRBD2 is a possible D gene (5 bases). The CDR3 runs to 14 residues. The ends were cut back, 6 bases at V and 3 bases at J, with 15 bases in the middle. Germline loops: CDR1 SGHAT, CDR2 FQNNGV. The DNA for the CDR3 is TGTGCCAGCAGTCCACTAGGGAATGGCTACGAGCAGTACTTC. It codes for CASSPLGNGYEQYF.

CDR3: CASSQDQAVYGYTF. CDR3 DNA sequence: TGCGCCAGCAGCCAAGATCAGGCTGTGTATGGCTACACCTTC. The chain employs TRBV4-3 and TRBJ1-2; the D is unclear. V lost 0 bases, J lost 5 bases, and 10 bases lay in between. CDR1 and CDR2 (germline): LGHNA, YSLEER. This CDR3 region has 14 residues.

The CDR3 region is CASKRDRGTGELFF. CDR3 coding DNA: TGTGCCAGCAAACGGGACAGGGGCACCGGGGAGCTGTTTTTT. The chain uses TRBV14 and TRBJ2-2; 10 bases match TRBD1. The CDR3 contains 14 residues. Germline V gene sequence: CDR1 SGHDN, CDR2 FVKESK. V gave up 7 bases and J gave up 4 bases; unmatched junction bases: 3.

This clone was recorded only once. The chain uses TRBV6-4 and TRBJ2-1; no firm D call. This CDR3 has 14 residues. Trimming took off 5 bases at V and 0 bases at J, with 8 bases between the two ends. Germline CDR1 is MRHNA and CDR2 is SNTAGT. CDR3 amino acids: CASSKESSYNEQFF. The CDR3 coding sequence is TGTGCCAGCAGTAAAGAGAGCTCCTACAATGAGCAGTTCTTC.

This sequence joins TRBV11-3 and TRBJ2-3; D is unresolved. CDR3 length: 14 residues. Germline values: CDR1 SGHNT, CDR2 YENEEA. The V gene lost 3 bases and the J gene lost 6 bases, with 13 bases spanning the gap. The CDR3 region has the DNA TGTGCCAGCAGCTTTAGCCAGACCGGCGATACGCAGTATTTT. Translation: CASSFSQTGDTQYF.

The chain uses TRBV10-1 and TRBJ2-7, with 8 bases fitting TRBD2. V was clipped by 4 bases and J by 3 bases; unmatched bases: 8. The CDR3 spans 15 residues. Germline V gene data show CDR1 as WNHNN and CDR2 as SYGVQD (reference sequence). DNA for the CDR3: TGCGCCAGCAGTGGAGGAGCGGGAGCCCGCTACGAGCAGTACTTC. This encodes CASSGGAGARYEQYF.